This T cell receptor beta chain was captured in a study of cytomegalovirus exposure and HLA in healthy donors. Study results and caveats: Serostatus for CMV was the only available immune exposure information. Some V segments (TRBV6-2 and TRBV6-3 among them) were excluded as indistinguishable.

Germline V CDR1 and CDR2: MNHEY, SVGAGI. The CDR3 is made up of 15 amino acids. The V segment lost 6 bases and the J segment 2 bases; nucleotides outside the gene matches: 9. About this clone itself: Its antigen is not identified.

The PCR was carried out with 60 Vbeta primers and 13 Jbeta primers. Libraries were prepared by immunoSEQ multiplex PCR; TCRdb keeps only in-frame clonotypes and omits some of them. Its table records some 150,000 clones. The source is a woman in her late teens or twenties in good health and CMV-seronegative. The J gene is TRBJ1-1, the V gene TRBV6-5, with 7 bases identical to TRBD1. Sequencing was performed on PBMCs. The CDR3 sequence: CASSYERGRNTEAFF. CDR3 nucleotide sequence: TGTGCCAGCAGCTACGAAAGGGGGCGAAACACTGAAGCTTTCTTT.